This is a list of T cell receptor beta chains from one sample in a study of blood T cell repertoires in COVID-19. Assay: immunoSEQ multiplex PCR; the TCRdb copy retains only in-frame clones and omits some. The sample includes about 350,000 clones, almost 90% of them seen just once. Sequenced input: PBMCs or T cells enriched from blood (not recorded which). Source of these receptors: a woman aged 30 to 39 who had been exposed to COVID-19. The CDR3 runs from the conserved cysteine through the conserved F or W. D genes are given only for firm matches. Rows may omit the clone size; those that give it use once, few, many or a size class.

>TRBV6-5|once|TRBJ1-1|TRBD1
TGTGCCAGCAGTTACCAGGACAGGGGACTGAACACTGAAGCTTTCTTT
CASSYQDRGLNTEAFF
>TRBV6-5|.|TRBJ1-1|TRBD1
TGTGCCAGCAGTACCGGGACAGCCATGAACACTGAAGCTTTCTTT
CASSTGTAMNTEAFF
>TRBV11-2|few|TRBJ2-3|.
TGTGCCAGCAGCTTAGACGGGGGAAGCACAGATACGCAGTATTTT
CASSLDGGSTDTQYF
>TRBV9|.|TRBJ2-3|TRBD2
TGTGCCAGCAGCCCGGGGACTAGCGGGAGGTCAGATACGCAGTATTTT
CASSPGTSGRSDTQYF
>TRBV28|.|TRBJ2-7|TRBD2
TGTGCCAGCACCTCGCCCCGGGAGGCATCATCCTACGAGCAGTACTTC
CASTSPREASSYEQYF
>TRBV27|.|TRBJ2-7|TRBD2
TGTGCCAGCCGACCCCCGGGACTACCCTCCGAGCAGTACTTC
CASRPPGLPSEQYF
>TRBV29-1|.|TRBJ1-2|.
TGCAGCGTTGATGGTCAGGGGAACTATGGCTACACCTTC
CSVDGQGNYGYTF
>TRBV7-6|.|TRBJ2-3|.
TGTGCCAGCAGCCGCAGGTCGGAGGGCACAGATACGCAGTATTTT
CASSRRSEGTDTQYF
>TRBV28|.|TRBJ1-2|TRBD1
TGTGCCAGCAGGTCGGGACAGGGGGGCGTTTCTGGTAATGGCTACACCTTC
CASRSGQGGVSGNGYTF
>TRBV5-1|.|TRBJ2-5|TRBD2
TGCGCCAGCAGCCCCCTCGGGAGGGGCCAAGAGACCCAGTACTTC
CASSPLGRGQETQYF
>TRBV27|.|TRBJ2-2|.
TGTGCCAGCAGTTTATTTCCCCTTAACACCGGGGAGCTGTTTTTT
CASSLFPLNTGELFF